This TCR beta chain comes out of a study of beta chain features in type 1 diabetes. Sorting with CD45RO/CCR7/CD25/CD127/CD95/CD27 yielded naive, central memory, regulatory and stem-like memory CD4+ cells. Study conclusions and caveats: Cells with high TCR expression could be over-represented when cDNA is sequenced. The question of HLA type influencing TCRB rearrangement was one that remained unresolved here. In every one of the four CD4+ subsets, TCRB CDR3s were moderately but significantly shorter in Type 1 diabetes patients. Type 1 diabetes patients showed fewer insertions and more deletions at VDJ junctions.

This clone occurred many times. Its antigen remains unidentified. Reverse transcribing all isolated RNA meant expressed TCRB transcripts were sequenced. TCRdb keeps only in-frame clones here, not all; method: immunoSEQ multiplex PCR. Of 300,000 to 350,000 clones in the sample, roughly 14% are singletons; the top ten hold approximately 0.016%. This clonotype was sampled from a woman between 18 and 29 years old with type 1 diabetes. Sequenced: naive CD4+ T cells from blood.

The CDR3 spells CASSYLSRDTQYF. CDR3 coding DNA: TGTGCCAGCAGTTACTTGAGCAGGGATACGCAGTATTTT. This rearrangement joins TRBV6-6 to TRBJ2-3; no firm D call. The CDR3 consists of 13 residues. V dropped 1 base and J dropped 6 bases, with 8 bases sitting between them. Germline lookup yields CDR1 MNHNY and CDR2 SVGAGI (reference sequence).